This paragraph reports one T cell receptor beta chain. As yet, its antigen is unknown. RNA transcripts were the template for amplifying TCR beta CDR3 regions. The TCR CDR3 was amplified in a first-round RT-PCR using the HTBI primer set. One entry per CDR3 protein, called by TCRdb with MiXCR from the multiplex PCR reads. The sample includes 480,000 or so distinct CDR3 sequences, 46% seen only once; the top ten take around two fifths. This entry is derived from a study of T cells in Graves' hyperthyroidism and ophthalmopathy. Regarding the study as a whole: Blood held most thyroid clonotypes expanded above 0.001 frequency. Ophthalmopathy got predicted by the model a median about six months before its onset. In simple terms, a model built on 13 V-J features told ophthalmopathy apart from stable hyperthyroidism.

Germline assignment: CDR1 SGHTA and CDR2 FQGNSA. CDR3 length: 17 residues. The trim removed 7 bases at V and 4 bases at J, leaving 14 bases unmatched. The TCR originated in an adult woman with Graves' disease, either hyperthyroidism or ophthalmopathy (not recorded which). Sample: peripheral blood or thyroid tissue (not recorded which). The chain carries TRBV7-2 and TRBJ2-2; the match to TRBD2 covers 8 bases. The CDR3 DNA is TGTGCCAGCATACCCAGGGGCGGGAGGACCTTCACCGGGGAGCTGTTTTTT. Its translation: CASIPRGGRTFTGELFF.